The next 8 T cell receptor beta chains were all read from a single sample in a study of spatial heterogeneity in lung cancer. Overall study findings and caveats: Counts that tracked tumor mutation counts were those of expanded intratumoral alpha and beta TCRs.

Each CDR3 protein gets one entry after TCRdb re-called the 5' RACE reads with MiXCR. This table holds over 3,000 distinct CDR3 sequences, roughly 37% found once. These receptors lack a known antigen. Time point: sample taken at primary tumor resection. Material: lung tumor tissue, obtained at surgery. Receptors originate from a female donor with early-stage non-small cell lung cancer.

The chain combines TRBV7-9 with TRBJ2-7, with 7 positions matching TRBD1. Per germline, CDR1 SEHNR and CDR2 FQNEAQ (reference sequence). The CDR3 length is 13 residues. V lost 5 bases, J lost 2 bases, and 3 bases stayed unmatched. The CDR3 loop reads CASSRDSAYEQYF. The DNA of the CDR3 is TGTGCCAGCAGCCGGGACAGTGCCTACGAGCAGTACTTC.

This clonotype was observed a few times. The chain uses TRBV24-1 and TRBJ2-1; D uncertain. Trimming took 4 bases from V and 12 from J, leaving 15 bases between them. The germline gives CDR1 KGHDR, CDR2 SFDVKD. The CDR3 runs 13 residues. Written as DNA, the CDR3 is TGTGCCACCAGTGACCCTAACTTGGACGGGCAGTTCTTC. This codes for CATSDPNLDGQFF.

This chain uses TRBV5-4 with TRBJ2-1; 11 nucleotides match TRBD2. Losses at the gene ends were 1 base for V and 7 bases for J; bases not matched to a gene: 7. Germline V lookup: CDR1 SGHNT, CDR2 YYREEE (reference sequence). This CDR3 has 16 amino acids. The CDR3 coding sequence is TGTGCCAGCAGCTTGCGCTCTAGCGGGGGGCTTAATGAGCAGTTCTTC. Its protein product is CASSLRSSGGLNEQFF.

The chain carries TRBV28 and TRBJ2-3; the D gene could be TRBD1 or TRBD2 (5 bases each). The germline V gene has CDR1 MDHEN and CDR2 SYDVKM. This CDR3 spans 13 amino acids. Trimming took off 9 bases at V and 4 bases at J, with 14 bases between the two ends. CDR3 residues: CARRRGASDTQYF. The CDR3 region has the DNA TGTGCCAGGCGTCGAGGGGCTTCAGATACGCAGTATTTT. Full variable domain (missing parts from reference TRBV28 and TRBJ2-3): DVKVTQSSRYLVKRTGEKVFLECVQDMDHENMFWYRQDPGLGLRLIYFSYDVKMKEKGDIPEGYSVSREKKERFSLILESASTNQTSMYLCARRRGASDTQYFGPGTRLTVL.

The genes are TRBV11-2 and TRBJ2-3; D remains ambiguous. The V end was cut by 0 bases, the J end by 3 bases, with 4 bases between. The CDR3 totals 13 residues. CDR1 and CDR2 (germline): SGHAT, FQNNGV. CDR3 coding DNA: TGTGCCAGCAGCTTAGATCTAACAGATACGCAGTATTTT. Translated: CASSLDLTDTQYF.

The gene calls are TRBV7-9 and TRBJ2-7, with D possibly matching TRBD2 (7 bases). This CDR3 has 16 amino acids. Germline V gene lookup returns CDR1 SEHNR and CDR2 FQNEAQ (reference sequence). Trimming shortened V by 5 bases and J by 3 bases, and 20 bases separated the two germline ends. This CDR3 reads CASSPSWGRDIYEQYF. Here the CDR3 DNA reads TGTGCCAGCAGCCCGTCCTGGGGGAGGGACATCTACGAGCAGTACTTC.

This clonotype was seen more than once but under ten times. The chain carries TRBV7-9 and TRBJ2-5; D is unclear. The germline gives CDR1 SEHNR, CDR2 FQNEAQ (reference sequence). The ends were cut back, 0 bases at V and 3 bases at J, with 8 bases in the middle. There are 14 residues in the CDR3. The CDR3 reads CASSLALGEETQYF. The CDR3 nucleotides read TGTGCCAGCAGCTTAGCCCTAGGTGAAGAGACCCAGTACTTC.

This clonotype was picked up a small number of times. The chain recombines TRBV29-1 with TRBJ2-7; D is possibly TRBD1 (5 bases). Deletions cut 4 bases from V and 2 bases from J, with 9 bases between. The CDR3 is 12 residues long. Germline-derived CDR1 and CDR2 are SQVTM and ANQGSEA. CDR3 sequence reads: CSVVGRAYEQYF. DNA for the CDR3: TGCAGCGTTGTGGGCAGGGCCTACGAGCAGTACTTC.